The sequence of this TCR beta chain was determined in a study of cytomegalovirus exposure and HLA in healthy donors. This clone showed up just a few times. It was with 60 Vbeta and 13 Jbeta primers that the PCR ran. Clones were sequenced by immunoSEQ multiplex PCR, and TCRdb holds only the in-frame ones, with some missing. The table has 110,000 to 150,000 clones, about 10% seen once. At sampling all donors were nominally healthy, likely with unrecorded immune exposures. Looked up from germline, CDR1 is MNHEY and CDR2 is SMNVEV (reference sequence). This CDR3 contains 13 residues. V was pared by 4 bases and J by 4 bases, with 11 bases between.

The receptor was derived from a man aged 45-65 years in good health and CMV-seronegative. This sequence joins TRBV27 and TRBJ2-7, with D possibly TRBD2 on 6 matching bases. The source material was PBMCs. The CDR3 DNA reads TGTGCCAGCAGTTGGCAGGGAGGATACGAGCAGTACTTC. Protein product: CASSWQGGYEQYF.